Given below is one T cell receptor (beta chain) in context. This sample was included in a study of blood T cell repertoires in COVID-19. Study context: The study drew acute and convalescent COVID-19 samples from the United States, Italy and Spain. In each case, the material was cDNA or gDNA derived from T cells, B-cell-depleted T cells, or PBMCs.

Per the original methods: The authors estimated nucleated cell counts from reference gene primer amplification. Sequenced by immunoSEQ multiplex PCR; TCRdb stores in-frame clones only, minus some. V, J and clone size derive from that table, while D and trimming were established from the DNA sequence. The sample lists 120,000 or so clones; approximately 87% were seen once. The CDR3 is 15 residues long. Per the germline V gene, CDR1 is MNHEY and CDR2 is SVGEGT. Trimming cost V 5 bases and J 7 bases; bases outside gene matches: 11. The chain is built from TRBV6-2 or TRBV6-3 and TRBJ2-7; 10 bases are shared with TRBD2. Input material: peripheral blood. The TCR comes from a man aged 60 to 69 with acute or convalescent COVID-19. In nucleotides, the CDR3 is TGTGCCAGCAGTGATAGCGGGAGGCCTATGGGGGAGCAGTACTTC. Residues: CASSDSGRPMGEQYF.